These T cell receptor beta chains were read from a single sample in a study of PD-1 blockade in classical Hodgkin lymphoma. Method: immunoSEQ multiplex PCR; TCRdb's copy keeps in-frame clones and lacks some. Here the sample spans tens of thousands of clones, 60% to 85% being singletons. The input for sequencing was CD4+ T cells from blood, taken at baseline. The receptors shown here come from a human donor with classical Hodgkin lymphoma. CDR3s leave out the opening cysteine and the closing phenylalanine or tryptophan.

V	J	CDR3
TRBV10-2	TRBJ2-5	ASSLQGFQETQY
TRBV30	TRBJ2-1	AWEYLDRGPYNEQF
TRBV19	TRBJ1-1	ASSPLSAGPTEAF
TRBV11-3	TRBJ2-1	ASALRDRGWDEQF
TRBV7-2	TRBJ1-6	ASSVRVHISPLH
TRBV11-3	TRBJ2-7	ASSLGRDSYEQY
TRBV19	TRBJ1-2	ASSTRTPNYGYT
TRBV28	TRBJ1-6	ASSLIQDNSPLH
TRBV18	TRBJ1-3	ASSPGNQAGNTIY
TRBV27	TRBJ2-7	ASSPQTGGLTYEQY
TRBV5-1	TRBJ1-6	ASSLDLTYNSPLH
TRBV7-2	TRBJ2-1	ASSLVSGGAVEQF
TRBV6-1	TRBJ2-5	ASTSRGDRETQY
TRBV11-3	TRBJ2-3	ASRLGGREGTQY
TRBV18	TRBJ2-5	ASSPGASGDHQETQY
TRBV2	TRBJ2-5	ASSLGTSGGMGTQY
TRBV9	TRBJ1-6	ASSVASGALANSPLH
TRBV6-1	TRBJ2-3	ASQGRDRVTDTQY
TRBV5-6	TRBJ1-6	ASSLVGISSYNSPLH
TRBV7-2	TRBJ2-4	ASSLDTRGVGNIQY
TRBV25-1	TRBJ1-1	ASSEVGFTEAF
TRBV7-2	TRBJ2-7	ASSFLRTGGNEQY
TRBV6-6	TRBJ2-5	ASSYTPEQETQY
TRBV10-2	TRBJ1-1	ASSGASRLNTEAF
TRBV7-9	TRBJ2-7	ASSALLTEQY
TRBV6-6	TRBJ2-3	ASSYPDAQDTQY
TRBV6-1	TRBJ1-2	ASDHSGSYGYT
TRBV7-6	TRBJ1-4	ASSPGQSNEKLF
TRBV5-1	TRBJ2-3	ASSLVGSGGADTQY
TRBV18	TRBJ1-1	ASTPPRARGTEAF
TRBV19	TRBJ1-1	ASTDTGGSWGTEAF
TRBV5-6	TRBJ1-5	ASSLGQGGRPQH
TRBV18	TRBJ2-7	ASSPWSFTSEQY
TRBV6-5	TRBJ2-2	ASSYVGGYTGELF
TRBV2	TRBJ2-2	ASRLEGAAGELF
TRBV18	TRBJ2-3	ASSRTSGDQDTQY
TRBV10-3	TRBJ2-5	AISPRLAEGQETQY
TRBV11-2	TRBJ2-7	ASSFIAGAQSSYEQY
TRBV7-2	TRBJ2-7	ASSLAAGLSYEQY
TRBV4-1	TRBJ2-7	ASSEDSRLY
TRBV5-6	TRBJ2-2	ASSLDLGLVGGELF
TRBV7-3	TRBJ1-1	ASSPTGTANTEAF
TRBV18	TRBJ2-1	ASSPGLATDEQF
TRBV5-1	TRBJ2-5	ASSSVGGRETQY
TRBV7-2	TRBJ1-4	ASSLDRYHEKLF
TRBV7-2	TRBJ1-2	ASSLASGTYGYT
TRBV19	TRBJ2-7	ASNPGRAAVVTAEQY
TRBV5-1	TRBJ1-1	ASRNPPFGTEAF
TRBV14	TRBJ1-5	ASSQDRAQPQH
TRBV27	TRBJ2-7	ASRKLAGGPYEQY
TRBV4-2	TRBJ1-2	ASSQDQGPYGYT
TRBV19	TRBJ2-5	ASSRASGGPITQETQY
TRBV5-8	TRBJ2-7	ASSPQGYEQY
TRBV5-1	TRBJ1-1	ASTGTVNTEAF
TRBV30	TRBJ1-3	AWSHQGSSGNTIY